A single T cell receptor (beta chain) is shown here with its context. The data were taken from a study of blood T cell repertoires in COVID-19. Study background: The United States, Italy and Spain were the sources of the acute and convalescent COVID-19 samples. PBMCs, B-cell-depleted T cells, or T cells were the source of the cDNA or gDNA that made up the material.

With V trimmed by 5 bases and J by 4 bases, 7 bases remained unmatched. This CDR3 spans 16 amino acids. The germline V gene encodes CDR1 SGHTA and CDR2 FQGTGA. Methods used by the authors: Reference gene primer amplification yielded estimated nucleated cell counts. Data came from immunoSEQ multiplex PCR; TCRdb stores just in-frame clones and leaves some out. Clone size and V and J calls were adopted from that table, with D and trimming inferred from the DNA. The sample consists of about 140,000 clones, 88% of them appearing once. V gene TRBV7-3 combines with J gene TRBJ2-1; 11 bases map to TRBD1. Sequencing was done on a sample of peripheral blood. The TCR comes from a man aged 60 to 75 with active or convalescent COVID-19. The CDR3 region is CASSASGTGGYNEQFF. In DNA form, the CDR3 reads TGTGCCAGCAGCGCCTCCGGGACAGGGGGATACAATGAGCAGTTCTTC.